Each of the 27 T cell receptor beta chains below was sequenced from the same sample in a study of blood T cell repertoires in COVID-19. Profiled with immunoSEQ multiplex PCR; TCRdb holds only in-frame clones, not every one. The sample consists of over 90,000 clones, about four fifths of them appearing once. The sequencing sample was made of peripheral blood. These receptors were obtained from a human donor in a cohort sampled during active COVID-19.

V gene TRBV14 combines with J gene TRBJ1-2; a weak D match, TRBD1 (5 bases). The CDR3 consists of 17 residues. CDR1 and CDR2 from the germline V gene are SGHDN and FVKESK. Deletions cut 4 bases from V and 6 bases from J, with 24 bases between. CDR3 sequence reads: CASSLSWGVSSNDGYTF. CDR3 sequence (DNA): TGTGCCAGCAGCCTATCGTGGGGGGTCTCGTCGAATGATGGCTACACCTTC.

The chain joins TRBV30 to TRBJ2-2, with D maybe TRBD2 (6 bases). Germline V gene sequence: CDR1 GTSNPN, CDR2 SVGIG (reference sequence). There are 14 residues in the CDR3. The CDR3 DNA is TGTGCTCTAGGTCGCGGGATCAACACCGGGGAGCTGTTTTTT. Amino acid sequence: CALGRGINTGELFF.

This chain links TRBV19 with TRBJ2-1; D gene unclear. Germline-derived CDR1 and CDR2 are LNHDA and SQIVND (reference sequence). There are 11 residues in the CDR3. V lost 3 bases, J lost 10 bases, and 7 bases lay in between. The CDR3 region is CASSISREQFF. The CDR3 DNA reads as TGTGCCAGTAGTATTTCTCGGGAGCAGTTCTTC.

This CDR3 is CASSMISGQLLGEPQHF. The DNA for the CDR3 is TGTGCCAGTAGTATGATTTCAGGACAGCTCTTAGGAGAGCCCCAGCATTTT. V and J are TRBV19 and TRBJ1-5; a possible D gene is TRBD1 (6 bases). The CDR3 length is 17 residues. Looked up from germline, CDR1 is LNHDA and CDR2 is SQIVND (reference sequence). V lost 3 bases, J lost 8 bases, and 23 bases lay in between. Complete variable domain (other parts from reference TRBV19 and TRBJ1-5): DGGITQSPKYLFRKEGQNVTLSCEQNLNHDAMYWYRQDPGQGLRLIYYSQIVNDFQKGDIAEGYSVSREKKESFPLTVTSAQKNPTAFYLCASSMISGQLLGEPQHFGDGTRLSIL.

The chain joins TRBV24-1 to TRBJ2-5, with D perhaps matching TRBD2 (7 bases). Trimming took off 4 bases at V and 4 bases at J, with 18 bases between the two ends. The germline V gene encodes CDR1 KGHDR and CDR2 SFDVKD. CDR3 length: 16 residues. CDR3 nucleotides: TGTGCCACCAGTGACCCGCGGTCTCGGGGGGCAGAGACCCAGTACTTC. It codes for CATSDPRSRGAETQYF.

The chain combines TRBV12-3 or TRBV12-4 with TRBJ2-2; D uncertain. The CDR3 spans 10 residues. The V end was cut by 4 bases, the J end by 8 bases, with 2 bases between. CDR3 DNA sequence: TGTGCCAGCAGTTCTGGGGAGCTGTTTTTT. Translating gives CASSSGELFF.

This chain uses TRBV12-3 or TRBV12-4 with TRBJ1-5; unclear D gene. The V gene lost 3 bases and the J gene lost 7 bases, with 10 bases spanning the gap. The CDR3 runs 13 residues. Written as DNA, the CDR3 is TGTGCCAGCAGTTTGGGGAGACCACAGCCCCAGCATTTT. Translation: CASSLGRPQPQHF.

This clone was picked up one time. CDR3: CASSFKQGYEQYF. The CDR3 DNA follows: TGTGCCAGCAGCTTCAAACAGGGCTACGAGCAGTACTTC. The chain carries TRBV11-3 and TRBJ2-7; D is perhaps TRBD1 (6 bases). The CDR3 length is 13 residues. V lost 3 bases, J lost 3 bases, and 9 bases lay in between. Germline V gene lookup returns CDR1 SGHNT and CDR2 YENEEA.

There are a few counts of this clone. The chain recombines TRBV19 with TRBJ2-1, with 7 bases lining up with TRBD1. Unmatched junction bases numbered 19, after V lost 6 bases and J lost 5 bases. This CDR3 spans 18 amino acids. CDR1 is LNHDA, CDR2 SQIVND, per germline (reference sequence). CDR3 coding DNA: TGTGCCAGTAGCCTTTACCGCTTGACCGGGACAGAAAACAATGAGCAGTTCTTC. Translated, it gives CASSLYRLTGTENNEQFF.

This chain connects TRBV12-3 or TRBV12-4 to TRBJ1-5; D is perhaps TRBD1 (6 bases). This CDR3 comprises 12 residues. The V end was cut by 7 bases, the J end by 5 bases, with 9 bases between. The CDR3 protein is CASNTGYQPQHF. The CDR3 coding sequence is TGTGCCAGCAATACAGGGTATCAGCCCCAGCATTTT.

V gene TRBV18 combines with J gene TRBJ2-7, with D possibly being TRBD1 (5 bases). This CDR3 comprises 15 residues. Germline CDR1 reads KGHSH; CDR2 reads LQKENI. Trimming cost V 2 bases and J 0 bases, with 11 bases left between them. The CDR3: CASSPGATSSYEQYF. CDR3 sequence (DNA): TGTGCCAGCTCACCAGGGGCGACGAGCTCCTACGAGCAGTACTTC.

Here the CDR3 DNA reads TGTGCCAGCAGCAGGCGACAGGGGTCGTCCACCGGGGAGCTGTTTTTT. It is translated as CASSRRQGSSTGELFF. The chain links TRBV11-2 to TRBJ2-2; 8 bases fit TRBD1. V was pared by 5 bases and J by 4 bases, with 9 bases of the junction left unmatched. Germline V gene data show CDR1 as SGHAT and CDR2 as FQNNGV. The length of the CDR3 is 16 residues.

The CDR3 region is CASSQEGGKVVNSPLHF. The CDR3 DNA reads TGTGCCAGCAGCCAAGAAGGGGGCAAGGTAGTTAATTCACCCCTCCACTTT. The V call is TRBV4-2, the J call TRBJ1-6, with 7 bases lining up with TRBD1. The CDR3 has 17 amino acids. CDR1 is LGHNA, CDR2 YNFKEQ, per germline. V lost 0 bases and J lost 6; bases outside the gene matches: 8.

V is TRBV12-2 and J is TRBJ2-2; TRBD1 is taken as the D call from the table, unchecked against the DNA. TRBV12-2 is deemed a pseudogene. The CDR3 covers 19 residues. The CDR3 DNA sequence: TGTGCAAGTCGCCTAAGGACAGGGAAAAAGGACCCGAACACCGGGGAGCTGTTTTTT. This sequence encodes CASRLRTGKKDPNTGELFF.

J is TRBJ1-5 and V is TRBV28, with D possibly matching TRBD1 (5 bases). V was clipped by 6 bases and J by 2 bases, with 17 bases between them. The CDR3 is 16 amino acids. Germline V CDR1 and CDR2: MDHEN, SYDVKM. The CDR3, as DNA: TGTGCCAGCAGGCCTATCAGGGATCCGGGCAATCAGCCCCAGCATTTT. It is translated as CASRPIRDPGNQPQHF.

The chain carries TRBV10-3 and TRBJ1-2; 7 bases align to TRBD1. V lost 6 bases to trimming and J lost 1 base; unmatched junction nucleotides: 2. The CDR3 has 13 residues. Germline values: CDR1 ENHRY, CDR2 SYGVKD. The CDR3 DNA sequence: TGTGCCATCAGCCGGGACAGTAACTATGGCTACACCTTC. Protein: CAISRDSNYGYTF.

The chain carries TRBV25-1 and TRBJ1-3, with unresolved D. Trimming took 2 bases from V and 6 from J, leaving 8 bases between them. The CDR3 spans 13 residues. CDR1 is MGHDK, CDR2 SYGVNS, per germline. Here the CDR3 DNA reads TGTGCCAGCAGTGAAGTCACTACAAACACCATATATTTT. It codes for CASSEVTTNTIYF.

J is TRBJ1-4 and V is TRBV29-1; 7 bases align to TRBD1. Trimming cost V 6 bases and J 8 bases; bases outside gene matches: 6. Per germline, CDR1 SQVTM and CDR2 ANQGSEA. The CDR3 runs to 12 residues. CDR3 amino acids: CSVIDREEKLFF. CDR3 in DNA: TGCAGCGTAATTGACAGGGAGGAAAAACTGTTTTTT.

This chain links TRBV5-4 with TRBJ2-7; 8 bases map to TRBD2. The CDR3 loop spans 14 amino acids. Germline trimming cut 3 bases from V and 3 bases from J; bases unmatched to any gene: 5. CDR1 and CDR2 (germline): SGHNT, YYREEE (reference sequence). The CDR3 reads CASSSRAGGYEQYF. The CDR3 DNA is TGTGCCAGCAGCTCCCGGGCGGGGGGCTACGAGCAGTACTTC.

The chain combines TRBV3-1 (or the pseudogene TRBV3-2) with TRBJ1-1; TRBD1 might be the D (5 bases). Germline V gives CDR1 LGHDT, CDR2 YNNKEL (reference sequence). The CDR3 has 14 residues. V was trimmed by 4 bases and J by 1 base, leaving 10 bases between them. The CDR3 loop reads CASSPGGANTEAFF. In DNA, the CDR3 is TGTGCCAGCAGCCCGGGGGGTGCGAACACTGAAGCTTTCTTT.

V usage is TRBV16 and J usage is TRBJ1-4; 12 positions agree with TRBD1. The V gene's germline CDR1 is KGHSY and CDR2 FQNENV. J was trimmed by 5 bases and V by 4 bases; bases with no gene match: 5. This CDR3 is 16 amino acids long. The CDR3 DNA sequence: TGTGCCAGCAGCCGGGACAGGGGGCTCCAGAATGAAAAACTGTTTTTT. This codes for CASSRDRGLQNEKLFF. The variable domain in full, with the rest retrieved from reference TRBV16 and TRBJ1-4, is GEEVAQTPKHLVRGEGQKAKLYCAPIKGHSYVFWYQQVLKNEFKFLISFQNENVFDETGMPKERFSAKCLPNSPCSLEIQATKLEDSAVYFCASSRDRGLQNEKLFFGSGTQLSVL.

The chain links TRBV4-1 to TRBJ2-3; the D gene is possibly TRBD1 (6 bases). Germline loops: CDR1 MGHRA, CDR2 YSYEKL. This CDR3 spans 17 amino acids. Trimming pared 1 base from V and 2 bases from J, leaving 16 bases between. CDR3 sequence reads: CASSQVSSGTSTDTQYF. CDR3 in DNA: TGCGCCAGCAGCCAAGTATCATCCGGGACATCCACAGATACGCAGTATTTT.

V gene TRBV20-1 combines with J gene TRBJ2-3; 12 positions agree with TRBD2. With 3 bases clipped from V and 2 bases from J, the junction kept 6 bases outside the gene matches. Germline V lookup: CDR1 DFQATT, CDR2 SNEGSKA (reference sequence). This CDR3 contains 16 residues. CDR3 nucleotides: TGCAGTGCTAGTATGCTAGCGGGGGGGCACACAGATACGCAGTATTTT. It codes for CSASMLAGGHTDTQYF.

The CDR3 reads CASSLARQGRGNTIYF. The CDR3 nucleotides are TGTGCCAGCAGCTTAGCCCGACAGGGACGTGGAAACACCATATATTTT. V usage is TRBV7-9 and J usage is TRBJ1-3, with 7 positions matching TRBD1. This CDR3 has 16 amino acids. V was pared by 0 bases and J by 3 bases, with 5 bases of the junction left unmatched. Germline assignment: CDR1 SEHNR and CDR2 FQNEAQ (reference sequence).

The chain recombines TRBV7-9 with TRBJ1-5; the D gene is possibly TRBD1 (5 bases). CDR1 is SEHNR and CDR2 is FQNEAQ in the germline V gene (reference sequence). V was clipped by 5 bases and J by 4 bases, with 12 bases between them. The CDR3 runs 14 residues. The DNA for the CDR3 is TGTGCCAGCAGCCCCCAGGGTTCGAATCAGCCCCAGCATTTT. Translated, it gives CASSPQGSNQPQHF.

This chain uses TRBV18 with TRBJ2-1; TRBD1 matches 12 bases. CDR3 length: 17 amino acids. CDR1 and CDR2 from the germline V gene are KGHSH and LQKENI. Losses at the gene ends were 9 bases for V and 4 bases for J; bases not matched to a gene: 13. CDR3 sequence (DNA): TGTGCCAGTAAGCCCGGGACAGGGGGCGTATTTTACAATGAGCAGTTCTTC. This sequence encodes CASKPGTGGVFYNEQFF.

The chain joins TRBV4-2 to TRBJ1-2; D gene ambiguous. Germline-derived CDR1 and CDR2 are LGHNA and YNFKEQ. Trimming removed 3 bases at V and 2 bases at J, with 10 bases between. The CDR3 spans 14 residues. In nucleotides, the CDR3 is TGTGCCAGCAGCCAGGGCAGCCTCAACTATGGCTACACCTTC. Its protein product is CASSQGSLNYGYTF.